This TCR beta chain was retrieved from a study of cytomegalovirus exposure and HLA in healthy donors. About the study: Within an early data release were 80 million to 90 million unique TCRs drawn from HLA-typed donors.

CDR3 length: 15 amino acids. The V gene's germline CDR1 is SEHNR and CDR2 FQNEAQ (reference sequence). V dropped 5 bases and J dropped 0 bases, with 11 bases sitting between them. The PCR used 60 Vbeta and 13 Jbeta primers. The data were produced by immunoSEQ multiplex PCR, yet TCRdb's version contains in-frame clones alone and is incomplete. Of some 160,000 clones listed, around 73% are singletons. General study results and limits: In terms of immune exposure information, only CMV serostatus was available. Association of a missense DCLRE1C variant with TCR beta V- and J-gene trimming was reported in a later analysis.

This clone has a handful of counts. Antigen unknown. The genes are TRBV7-9 and TRBJ1-3; TRBD1 might be the D (5 bases). The sequence came from a woman aged 18-35 years in good health and CMV-seropositive. Sequencing was done on a sample of PBMCs. This chain's CDR3 is CASSLSGGSGNTIYF. For the CDR3, the DNA is TGTGCCAGCAGCCTCTCGGGGGGCTCTGGAAACACCATATATTTT. The full variable domain, rest sourced from reference TRBV7-9 and TRBJ1-3, is DTGVSQNPRHKITKRGQNVTFRCDPISEHNRLYWYRQTLGQGPEFLTYFQNEAQLEKSRLLSDRFSAERPKGSFSTLEIQRTEQGDSAMYLCASSLSGGSGNTIYFGEGSWLTVV.